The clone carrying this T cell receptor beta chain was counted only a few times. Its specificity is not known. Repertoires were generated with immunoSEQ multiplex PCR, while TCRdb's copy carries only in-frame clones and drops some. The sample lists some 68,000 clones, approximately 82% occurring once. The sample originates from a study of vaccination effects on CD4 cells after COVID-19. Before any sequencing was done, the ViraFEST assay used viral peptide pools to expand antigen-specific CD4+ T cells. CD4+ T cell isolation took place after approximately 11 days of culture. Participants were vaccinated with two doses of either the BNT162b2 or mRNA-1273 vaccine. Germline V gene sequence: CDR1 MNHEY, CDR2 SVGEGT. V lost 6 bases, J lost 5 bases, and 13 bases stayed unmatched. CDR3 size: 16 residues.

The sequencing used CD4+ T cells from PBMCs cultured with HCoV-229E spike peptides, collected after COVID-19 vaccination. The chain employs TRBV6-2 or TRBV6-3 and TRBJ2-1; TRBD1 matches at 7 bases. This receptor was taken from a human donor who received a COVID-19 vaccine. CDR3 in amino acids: CASRPPGQRQNNEQFF. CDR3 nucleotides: TGTGCCAGCAGACCTCCGGGACAGAGACAAAACAATGAGCAGTTCTTC.